These 23 T cell receptor beta chains were sequenced from one sample in a study of blood T cell repertoires in COVID-19. Sequencing used immunoSEQ multiplex PCR; TCRdb keeps in-frame clones, though not all of them. This table has about 270,000 clones, 86% appearing once. Sequencing was carried out using PBMCs or T cells enriched from blood (not recorded which). The source of these receptors is a young woman who had recovered from COVID-19.

This sequence joins TRBV7-2 and TRBJ1-1; 10 bases match TRBD1. The CDR3 runs 16 residues. Looked up from germline, CDR1 is SGHTA and CDR2 is FQGNSA. J lost 5 bases, V lost 1 base, and 7 bases had no gene match. In DNA form, the CDR3 reads TGTGCCAGCAGCTTAGGAGCGACAGGGGGCCGGACTGAAGCTTTCTTT. Translating it yields CASSLGATGGRTEAFF.

The rearrangement links TRBV20-1 to TRBJ2-7; D uncertain. Germline values: CDR1 DFQATT, CDR2 SNEGSKA (reference sequence). V was shortened by 3 bases and J by 0 bases, with 9 bases between the two germline ends. CDR3 size: 13 residues. Here the CDR3 DNA reads TGCAGTGCTAGTGACTCCAGCTCCTACGAGCAGTACTTC. Its protein is CSASDSSSYEQYF.

This clone was seen a handful of times. J is TRBJ2-7 and V is TRBV2; D not certain. This CDR3 has 12 residues. V was pared by 6 bases and J by 6 bases, with 12 bases between. Germline V lookup: CDR1 SNHLY, CDR2 FYNNEI. This CDR3 is CASSELDVEQYF. The CDR3 DNA reads as TGTGCCAGCAGCGAGTTAGATGTCGAGCAGTACTTC.

The chain has TRBV9 and TRBJ1-3; 10 nucleotides match TRBD1. Germline CDR1 reads SGDLS; CDR2 reads YYNGEE. The CDR3 extends over 18 amino acids. J lost 1 base, V lost 0 bases, and 7 bases had no gene match. This CDR3 is CASSVDPGTGVSGNTIYF. The DNA for the CDR3 is TGTGCCAGCAGCGTAGATCCCGGGACAGGGGTTTCTGGAAACACCATATATTTT.

This clone was seen just once. The genes are TRBV9 and TRBJ2-1, with 7 bases aligning to TRBD1. The CDR3 runs to 17 residues. Looked up from germline, CDR1 is SGDLS and CDR2 is YYNGEE. Germline trimming cut 0 bases from V and 1 base from J; bases unmatched to any gene: 7. The CDR3 is CASSVGKGTVSYNEQFF. In nucleotides, the CDR3 is TGTGCCAGCAGCGTAGGAAAGGGGACAGTGTCCTACAATGAGCAGTTCTTC.

J is TRBJ1-2 and V is TRBV28; D unclear. CDR1 MDHEN and CDR2 SYDVKM come from the germline V gene. The CDR3 extends over 13 amino acids. Trimming pared 6 bases from V and 4 bases from J, leaving 12 bases between. The CDR3 region is CASSPTDIYGYTF. In DNA form, the CDR3 reads TGTGCCAGCAGCCCTACAGACATCTATGGCTACACCTTC.

A remark on this clone: The junction shows a germline mismatch at one end, possibly a read error. The V gene is TRBV5-4, the J gene TRBJ2-3, with TRBD1 as a possible D gene (5 bases). This CDR3 spans 14 amino acids. The V gene's germline CDR1 is SGHNT and CDR2 YYREEE (reference sequence). The CDR3 coding sequence is TGTGCCAGCAGATTGGGGCAGGGTGGGGATACGCAGTATTTT. Its translation is CASRLGQGGDTQYF.

This rearrangement joins TRBV4-3 to TRBJ2-7; possibly TRBD2 for D (6 bases). The V end was cut by 0 bases, the J end by 3 bases, with 9 bases between. The CDR3 extends over 14 amino acids. Germline loops: CDR1 LGHNA, CDR2 YSLEER. The chain's CDR3 is CASSQDAGNYEQYF. CDR3 DNA sequence: TGCGCCAGCAGCCAAGACGCGGGAAACTACGAGCAGTACTTC.

This clone occurred a few times. The V call is TRBV4-1, the J call TRBJ1-5; no definite D call. CDR1 is MGHRA and CDR2 is YSYEKL in the germline V gene. This CDR3 spans 16 amino acids. Trimming removed 1 base at V and 3 bases at J, with 13 bases between. The CDR3 loop is CASSQGGGSDNQPQHF. The DNA for the CDR3 is TGCGCCAGCAGCCAAGGTGGAGGGAGTGACAATCAGCCCCAGCATTTT.

This rearrangement joins TRBV24-1 to TRBJ2-1; D possibly corresponds to TRBD2 (5 bases). The V and J ends lost 3 bases and 4 bases respectively, with 15 bases between them. Germline CDR1 and CDR2: KGHDR and SFDVKD. CDR3 length: 16 amino acids. This CDR3 reads CATSDGSHGDYNEQFF. The CDR3 DNA reads as TGTGCCACCAGTGATGGGTCCCACGGGGATTACAATGAGCAGTTCTTC.

The V call is TRBV15, the J call TRBJ2-5; 7 nucleotides agree with TRBD2. The V and J ends lost 1 base and 4 bases, in that order; junction bases with no gene match: 3. Per germline, CDR1 LNHNV and CDR2 YYDKDF (reference sequence). The CDR3 length is 14 residues. This CDR3 reads CATSRVPGGETQYF. The CDR3 DNA sequence: TGTGCCACCAGCAGAGTCCCGGGAGGAGAGACCCAGTACTTC.

The V call is TRBV6-5, the J call TRBJ2-1; 8 bases fit TRBD2. With 10 bases clipped from V and 3 bases from J, the junction kept 5 bases outside the gene matches. The CDR3 covers 13 residues. Germline V lookup: CDR1 MNHEY, CDR2 SVGAGI. CDR3 protein: CAIGGGFYNEQFF. Here the CDR3 DNA reads TGTGCCATCGGGGGGGGCTTCTACAATGAGCAGTTCTTC.

The chain carries TRBV7-6 and TRBJ1-1; D is perhaps TRBD1 (5 bases). CDR3 size: 17 residues. V lost 4 bases to trimming and J lost 0 bases, with 18 bases between them. The V gene's germline CDR1 is SGHVS and CDR2 FNYEAQ. This CDR3 reads CASSWVTGPNMNTEAFF. For the CDR3, the DNA is TGTGCCAGCAGCTGGGTTACAGGACCCAATATGAACACTGAAGCTTTCTTT.

CDR3 sequence reads: CASSLPGRGSYNEQFF. CDR3 coding DNA: TGCGCCAGCAGCTTGCCAGGACGGGGCTCCTACAATGAGCAGTTCTTC. The chain carries TRBV5-1 and TRBJ2-1; weak D call: TRBD2 (5 bases). CDR1 and CDR2 from the germline V gene are SGHRS and YFSETQ. V lost 1 base and J lost 0, with 11 bases in between. This CDR3 comprises 16 residues.

V usage is TRBV28 and J usage is TRBJ2-1, with 15 nucleotides matching TRBD2. CDR3 size: 13 residues. CDR1 is MDHEN, CDR2 SYDVKM, per germline. J gave up 9 bases and V 6 bases, and 0 bases lay outside the gene matches. CDR3 sequence (DNA): TGTGCCAGCAGGGGACTAGCGGGAGGTGAGCAGTTCTTC. Translated, it gives CASRGLAGGEQFF.

The V call is TRBV7-6, the J call TRBJ2-7; D gene unclear. CDR3 length: 14 amino acids. Germline lookup yields CDR1 SGHVS and CDR2 FNYEAQ. V gave up 0 bases and J gave up 2 bases, with 8 bases separating them. The DNA of the CDR3 is TGTGCCAGCAGCTTAGCCAGCGACCCCTACGAGCAGTACTTC. Protein product: CASSLASDPYEQYF.

V usage is TRBV5-4 and J usage is TRBJ2-1; TRBD1 agrees at 12 bases. The germline CDR1 and CDR2 sequences are SGHNT and YYREEE (reference sequence). The CDR3 sequence is 19 residues long. V lost 0 bases, J lost 3 bases, and 10 bases stayed unmatched. The CDR3 sequence: CASSLARGQGAGYYNEQFF. The CDR3 coding sequence is TGTGCCAGCAGCTTGGCCAGGGGACAGGGGGCGGGATACTACAATGAGCAGTTCTTC. The complete variable domain, with remaining parts taken from reference TRBV5-4 and TRBJ2-1, reads ETGVTQSPTHLIKTRGQQVTLRCSSQSGHNTVSWYQQALGQGPQFIFQYYREEENGRGNFPPRFSGLQFPNYSSELNVNALELDDSALYLCASSLARGQGAGYYNEQFFGPGTRLTVL.

The chain uses TRBV12-3 or TRBV12-4 and TRBJ2-5; D call uncertain. The CDR3 spans 11 residues. V was shortened by 3 bases and J by 4 bases, with 3 bases between the two germline ends. CDR3 loop: CASSLRETQYF. In DNA, the CDR3 is TGTGCCAGCAGTTTGAGAGAGACCCAGTACTTC.

J is TRBJ2-1 and V is TRBV6-2 or TRBV6-3; D is undetermined. This CDR3 comprises 11 residues. Germline lookup yields CDR1 MNHEY and CDR2 SVGEGT. With 6 bases removed from V and 8 bases from J, the gap between germline ends came to 8 bases. CDR3 residues: CASSRRDEQFF. The CDR3 DNA sequence: TGTGCCAGCAGCCGACGGGATGAGCAGTTCTTC.

The chain is built from TRBV7-2 and TRBJ2-7; 7 bases match TRBD2. Losses at the gene ends were 8 bases for V and 3 bases for J; bases not matched to a gene: 13. CDR1 SGHTA and CDR2 FQGNSA come from the germline V gene. This CDR3 comprises 15 residues. CDR3 nucleotide sequence: TGTGCCAGCGCGTGGGAGGGAGGGTTTTACTACGAGCAGTACTTC. The encoded protein is CASAWEGGFYYEQYF.

This rearrangement joins TRBV15 to TRBJ1-4, with unresolved D. Trimming pared 1 base from V and 4 bases from J, leaving 7 bases between. Germline assignment: CDR1 LNHNV and CDR2 YYDKDF (reference sequence). The CDR3 totals 14 residues. The CDR3 spells CATSRGGINEKLFF. Written as DNA, the CDR3 is TGTGCCACCAGCAGAGGCGGAATTAATGAAAAACTGTTTTTT.

The chain joins TRBV28 to TRBJ1-3; tentatively, D is TRBD1 (6 bases). Germline CDR1 reads MDHEN; CDR2 reads SYDVKM. Trimming shortened V by 9 bases and J by 7 bases, and 19 bases separated the two germline ends. The CDR3 runs 14 residues. CDR3 loop: CASRQVFDPNTIYF. CDR3 DNA sequence: TGTGCCAGTAGACAGGTTTTCGACCCCAACACCATATATTTT.

This chain links TRBV2 with TRBJ2-7, with 7 bases aligning to TRBD2. Germline CDR1 and CDR2: SNHLY and FYNNEI. Trimming at V came to 6 bases and at J to 3 bases, leaving 11 bases not matched to a gene. The CDR3 has 15 residues. In nucleotides, the CDR3 is TGTGCCAGCAGCCGGCCTAGCGGAGGTTTCTACGAGCAGTACTTC. Translation gives CASSRPSGGFYEQYF.